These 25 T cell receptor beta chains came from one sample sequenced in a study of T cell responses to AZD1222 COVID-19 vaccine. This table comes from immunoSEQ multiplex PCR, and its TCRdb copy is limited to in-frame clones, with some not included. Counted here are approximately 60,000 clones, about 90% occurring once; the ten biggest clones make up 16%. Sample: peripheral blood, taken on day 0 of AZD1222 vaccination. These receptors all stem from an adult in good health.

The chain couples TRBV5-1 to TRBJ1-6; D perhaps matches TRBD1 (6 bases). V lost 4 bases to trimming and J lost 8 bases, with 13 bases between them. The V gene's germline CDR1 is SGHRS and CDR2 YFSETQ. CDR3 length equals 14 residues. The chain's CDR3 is CASSQGQNDSPLHF. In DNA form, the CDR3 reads TGCGCCAGCAGCCAAGGACAGAATGATTCACCCCTCCACTTT.

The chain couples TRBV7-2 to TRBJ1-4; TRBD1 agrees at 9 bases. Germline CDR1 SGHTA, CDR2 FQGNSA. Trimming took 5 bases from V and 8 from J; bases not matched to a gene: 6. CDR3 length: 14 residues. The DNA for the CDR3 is TGTGCCAGCAGCCCTACAGGGGGCGGCGAAAAACTGTTTTTT. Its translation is CASSPTGGGEKLFF. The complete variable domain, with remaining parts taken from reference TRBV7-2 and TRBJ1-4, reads GAGVSQSPSNKVTEKGKDVELRCDPISGHTALYWYRQSLGQGLEFLIYFQGNSAPDKSGLPSDRFSAERTGGSVSTLTIQRTQQEDSAVYLCASSPTGGGEKLFFGSGTQLSVL.

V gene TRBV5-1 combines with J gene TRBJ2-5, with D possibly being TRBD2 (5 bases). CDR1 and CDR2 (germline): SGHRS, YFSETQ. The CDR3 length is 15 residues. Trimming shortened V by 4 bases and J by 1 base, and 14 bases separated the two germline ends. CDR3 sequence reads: CASSQPTAAQETQYF. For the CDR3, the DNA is TGCGCCAGCAGCCAACCCACAGCGGCCCAAGAGACCCAGTACTTC. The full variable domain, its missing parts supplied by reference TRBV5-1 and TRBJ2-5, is KAGVTQTPRYLIKTRGQQVTLSCSPISGHRSVSWYQQTPGQGLQFLFEYFSETQRNKGNFPGRFSGRQFSNSRSEMNVSTLELGDSALYLCASSQPTAAQETQYFGPGTRLLVL.

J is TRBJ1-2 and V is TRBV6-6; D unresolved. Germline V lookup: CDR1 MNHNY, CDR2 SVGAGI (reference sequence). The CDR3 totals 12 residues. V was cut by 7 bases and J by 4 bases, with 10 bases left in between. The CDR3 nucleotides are TGTGCCAGCAAGACTCAGGTCTATGGCTACACCTTC. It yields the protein CASKTQVYGYTF.

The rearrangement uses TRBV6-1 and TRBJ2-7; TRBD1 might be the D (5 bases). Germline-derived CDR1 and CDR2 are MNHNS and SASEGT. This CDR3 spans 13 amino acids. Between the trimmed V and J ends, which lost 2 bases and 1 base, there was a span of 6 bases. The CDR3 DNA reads TGTGCCAGCAGTGAAAGGGGATCCTACGAGCAGTACTTC. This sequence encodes CASSERGSYEQYF.

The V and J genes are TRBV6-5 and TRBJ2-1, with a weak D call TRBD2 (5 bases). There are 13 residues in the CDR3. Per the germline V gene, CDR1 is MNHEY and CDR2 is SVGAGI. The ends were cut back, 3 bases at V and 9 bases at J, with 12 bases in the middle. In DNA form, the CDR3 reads TGTGCCAGCAGTTATATGAGGGCCGGTGAGCAGTTCTTC. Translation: CASSYMRAGEQFF.

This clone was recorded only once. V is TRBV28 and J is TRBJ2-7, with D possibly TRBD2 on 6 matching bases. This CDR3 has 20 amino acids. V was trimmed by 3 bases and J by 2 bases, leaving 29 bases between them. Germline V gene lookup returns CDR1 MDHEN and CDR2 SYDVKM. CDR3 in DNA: TGTGCCAGCAGTTTTACCCCTAACCCCCTTGGGAGGCCCACAACCTACGAGCAGTACTTC. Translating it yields CASSFTPNPLGRPTTYEQYF.

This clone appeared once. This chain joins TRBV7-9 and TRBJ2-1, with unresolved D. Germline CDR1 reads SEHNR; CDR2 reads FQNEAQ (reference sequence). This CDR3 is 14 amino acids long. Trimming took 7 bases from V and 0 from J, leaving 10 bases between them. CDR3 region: CASKPTVSYNEQFF. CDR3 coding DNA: TGTGCCAGCAAGCCGACTGTCTCCTACAATGAGCAGTTCTTC.

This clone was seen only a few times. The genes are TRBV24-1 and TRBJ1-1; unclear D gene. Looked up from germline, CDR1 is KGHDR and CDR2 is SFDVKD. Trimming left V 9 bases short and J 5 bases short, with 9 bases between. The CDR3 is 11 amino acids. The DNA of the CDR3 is TGTGCCACCGGCCGAGGGACTGAAGCTTTCTTT. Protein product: CATGRGTEAFF.

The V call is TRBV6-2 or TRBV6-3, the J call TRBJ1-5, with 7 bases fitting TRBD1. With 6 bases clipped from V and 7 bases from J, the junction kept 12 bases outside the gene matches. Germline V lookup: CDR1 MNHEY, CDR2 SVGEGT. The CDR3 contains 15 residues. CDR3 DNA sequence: TGTGCCAGCAGCGAGGACAGGCCTCGGGGACAGCCCCAGCATTTT. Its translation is CASSEDRPRGQPQHF.

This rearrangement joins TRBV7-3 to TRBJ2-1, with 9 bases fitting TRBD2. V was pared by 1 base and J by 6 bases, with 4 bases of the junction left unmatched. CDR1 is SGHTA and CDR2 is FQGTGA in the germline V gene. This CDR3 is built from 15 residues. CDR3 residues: CASSLSLAGINEQFF. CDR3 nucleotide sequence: TGTGCCAGCAGCTTAAGCCTAGCGGGAATCAATGAGCAGTTCTTC. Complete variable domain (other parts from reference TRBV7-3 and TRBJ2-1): GAGVSQTPSNKVTEKGKYVELRCDPISGHTALYWYRQSLGQGPEFLIYFQGTGAADDSGLPNDRFFAVRPEGSVSTLKIQRTERGDSAVYLCASSLSLAGINEQFFGPGTRLTVL.

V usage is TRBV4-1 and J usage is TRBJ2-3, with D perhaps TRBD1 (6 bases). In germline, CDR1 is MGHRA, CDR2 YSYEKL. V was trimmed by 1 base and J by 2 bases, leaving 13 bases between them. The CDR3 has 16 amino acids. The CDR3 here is CASSQVPDRVTDTQYF. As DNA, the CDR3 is TGCGCCAGCAGCCAAGTCCCGGACAGAGTCACAGATACGCAGTATTTT.

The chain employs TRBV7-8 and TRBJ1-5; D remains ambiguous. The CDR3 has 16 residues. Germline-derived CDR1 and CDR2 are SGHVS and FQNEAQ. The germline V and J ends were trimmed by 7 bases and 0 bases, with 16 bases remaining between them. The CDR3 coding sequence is TGTGCCAGCACCGTGACCCCTGGGCATAGCAATCAGCCCCAGCATTTT. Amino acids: CASTVTPGHSNQPQHF.

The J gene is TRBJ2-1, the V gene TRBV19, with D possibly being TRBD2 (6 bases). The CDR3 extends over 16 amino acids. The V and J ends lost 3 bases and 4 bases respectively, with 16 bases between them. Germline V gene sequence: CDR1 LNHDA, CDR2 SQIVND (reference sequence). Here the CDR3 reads CASSIGEGAGYNEQFF. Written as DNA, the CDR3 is TGTGCCAGTAGTATTGGTGAGGGAGCGGGTTACAATGAGCAGTTCTTC.

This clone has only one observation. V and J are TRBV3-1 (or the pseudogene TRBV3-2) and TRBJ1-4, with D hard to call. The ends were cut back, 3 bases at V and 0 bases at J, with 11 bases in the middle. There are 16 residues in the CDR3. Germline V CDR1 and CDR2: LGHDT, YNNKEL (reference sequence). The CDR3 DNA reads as TGTGCCAGCAGCCAGGGAGGAATTGCAACTAATGAAAAACTGTTTTTT. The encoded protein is CASSQGGIATNEKLFF.

The CDR3 spells CASSVVWELESYEQYF. The CDR3 DNA sequence: TGTGCCAGCAGCGTAGTTTGGGAACTCGAGTCCTACGAGCAGTACTTC. V usage is TRBV9 and J usage is TRBJ2-7; D is ambiguous. V lost 0 bases, J lost 1 base, and 14 bases lay in between. The CDR3 extends over 16 amino acids. Germline CDR1 reads SGDLS; CDR2 reads YYNGEE.

DNA for the CDR3: TGTGCCAGCATGGTAGCGGGACTATTACAAGAGACCCAGTACTTC. This encodes CASMVAGLLQETQYF. The V call is TRBV6-5, the J call TRBJ2-5; 8 bases agree with TRBD2. J lost 2 bases, V lost 7 bases, and 9 bases had no gene match. The CDR3 is 15 residues long. Germline CDR1 MNHEY, CDR2 SVGAGI.

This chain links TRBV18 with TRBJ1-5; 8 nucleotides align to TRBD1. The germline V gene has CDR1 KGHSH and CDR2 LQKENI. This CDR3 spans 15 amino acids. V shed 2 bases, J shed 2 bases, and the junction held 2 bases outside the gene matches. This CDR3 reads CASSPNRGGNQPQHF. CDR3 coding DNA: TGTGCCAGCTCACCAAACAGGGGGGGCAATCAGCCCCAGCATTTT.

The CDR3 loop is CASSLVGESSYEQYF. CDR3 DNA: TGTGCCAGCAGTTTAGTGGGGGAGAGCTCCTACGAGCAGTACTTC. The V gene is TRBV28, the J gene TRBJ2-7; the D gene could be TRBD1 or TRBD2 (5 bases each). Germline CDR1 MDHEN, CDR2 SYDVKM. Deletions cut 2 bases from V and 0 bases from J, with 11 bases between. CDR3 length equals 15 residues.

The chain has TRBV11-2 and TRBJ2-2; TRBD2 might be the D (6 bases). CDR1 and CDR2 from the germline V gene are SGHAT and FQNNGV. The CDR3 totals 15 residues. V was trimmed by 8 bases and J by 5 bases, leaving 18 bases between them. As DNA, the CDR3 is TGTGCCAGCCGACTAGACCCGACTGTTACCGGGGAGCTGTTTTTT. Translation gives CASRLDPTVTGELFF. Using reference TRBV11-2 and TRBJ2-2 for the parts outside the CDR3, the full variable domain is EAGVAQSPRYKIIEKRQSVAFWCNPISGHATLYWYQQILGQGPKLLIQFQNNGVVDDSQLPKDRFSAERLKGVDSTLKIQPAKLEDSAVYLCASRLDPTVTGELFFGEGSRLTVL.

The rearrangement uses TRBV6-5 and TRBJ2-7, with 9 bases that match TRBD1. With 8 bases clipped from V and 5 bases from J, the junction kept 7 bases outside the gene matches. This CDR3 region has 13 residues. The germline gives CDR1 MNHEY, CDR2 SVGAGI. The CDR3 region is CASAGTGTDEQYF. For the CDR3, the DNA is TGTGCCAGCGCCGGGACAGGGACCGACGAGCAGTACTTC.

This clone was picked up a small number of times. This CDR3 is CASSQMGQGSYEQYF. CDR3 DNA: TGTGCCAGCAGCCAAATGGGACAGGGGAGCTACGAGCAGTACTTC. This chain links TRBV3-1 (or the pseudogene TRBV3-2) with TRBJ2-7; TRBD1 matches 10 bases. The CDR3 sequence is 15 residues long. Germline V gives CDR1 LGHDT, CDR2 YNNKEL (reference sequence). The V and J ends lost 2 bases and 3 bases, in that order; junction bases with no gene match: 4.

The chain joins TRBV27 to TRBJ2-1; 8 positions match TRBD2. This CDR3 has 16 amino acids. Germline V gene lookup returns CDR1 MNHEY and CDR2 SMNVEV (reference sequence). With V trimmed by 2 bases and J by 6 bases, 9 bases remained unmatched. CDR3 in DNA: TGTGCCAGCAGTTTAACTGGACTAGCCGGTCGCAATGAGCAGTTCTTC. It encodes CASSLTGLAGRNEQFF.

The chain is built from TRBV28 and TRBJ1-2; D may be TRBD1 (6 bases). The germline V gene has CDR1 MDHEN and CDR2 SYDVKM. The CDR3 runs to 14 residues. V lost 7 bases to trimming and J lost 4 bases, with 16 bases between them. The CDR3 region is CASTNGGTLYGYTF. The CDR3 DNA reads TGTGCCAGCACCAACGGGGGGACACTCTATGGCTACACCTTC.

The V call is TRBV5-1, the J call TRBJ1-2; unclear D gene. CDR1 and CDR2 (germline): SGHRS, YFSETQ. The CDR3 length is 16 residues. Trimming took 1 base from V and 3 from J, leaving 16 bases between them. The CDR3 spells CASSLRTTARDYGYTF. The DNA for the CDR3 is TGCGCCAGCAGCTTGCGGACGACGGCGAGAGACTATGGCTACACCTTC.